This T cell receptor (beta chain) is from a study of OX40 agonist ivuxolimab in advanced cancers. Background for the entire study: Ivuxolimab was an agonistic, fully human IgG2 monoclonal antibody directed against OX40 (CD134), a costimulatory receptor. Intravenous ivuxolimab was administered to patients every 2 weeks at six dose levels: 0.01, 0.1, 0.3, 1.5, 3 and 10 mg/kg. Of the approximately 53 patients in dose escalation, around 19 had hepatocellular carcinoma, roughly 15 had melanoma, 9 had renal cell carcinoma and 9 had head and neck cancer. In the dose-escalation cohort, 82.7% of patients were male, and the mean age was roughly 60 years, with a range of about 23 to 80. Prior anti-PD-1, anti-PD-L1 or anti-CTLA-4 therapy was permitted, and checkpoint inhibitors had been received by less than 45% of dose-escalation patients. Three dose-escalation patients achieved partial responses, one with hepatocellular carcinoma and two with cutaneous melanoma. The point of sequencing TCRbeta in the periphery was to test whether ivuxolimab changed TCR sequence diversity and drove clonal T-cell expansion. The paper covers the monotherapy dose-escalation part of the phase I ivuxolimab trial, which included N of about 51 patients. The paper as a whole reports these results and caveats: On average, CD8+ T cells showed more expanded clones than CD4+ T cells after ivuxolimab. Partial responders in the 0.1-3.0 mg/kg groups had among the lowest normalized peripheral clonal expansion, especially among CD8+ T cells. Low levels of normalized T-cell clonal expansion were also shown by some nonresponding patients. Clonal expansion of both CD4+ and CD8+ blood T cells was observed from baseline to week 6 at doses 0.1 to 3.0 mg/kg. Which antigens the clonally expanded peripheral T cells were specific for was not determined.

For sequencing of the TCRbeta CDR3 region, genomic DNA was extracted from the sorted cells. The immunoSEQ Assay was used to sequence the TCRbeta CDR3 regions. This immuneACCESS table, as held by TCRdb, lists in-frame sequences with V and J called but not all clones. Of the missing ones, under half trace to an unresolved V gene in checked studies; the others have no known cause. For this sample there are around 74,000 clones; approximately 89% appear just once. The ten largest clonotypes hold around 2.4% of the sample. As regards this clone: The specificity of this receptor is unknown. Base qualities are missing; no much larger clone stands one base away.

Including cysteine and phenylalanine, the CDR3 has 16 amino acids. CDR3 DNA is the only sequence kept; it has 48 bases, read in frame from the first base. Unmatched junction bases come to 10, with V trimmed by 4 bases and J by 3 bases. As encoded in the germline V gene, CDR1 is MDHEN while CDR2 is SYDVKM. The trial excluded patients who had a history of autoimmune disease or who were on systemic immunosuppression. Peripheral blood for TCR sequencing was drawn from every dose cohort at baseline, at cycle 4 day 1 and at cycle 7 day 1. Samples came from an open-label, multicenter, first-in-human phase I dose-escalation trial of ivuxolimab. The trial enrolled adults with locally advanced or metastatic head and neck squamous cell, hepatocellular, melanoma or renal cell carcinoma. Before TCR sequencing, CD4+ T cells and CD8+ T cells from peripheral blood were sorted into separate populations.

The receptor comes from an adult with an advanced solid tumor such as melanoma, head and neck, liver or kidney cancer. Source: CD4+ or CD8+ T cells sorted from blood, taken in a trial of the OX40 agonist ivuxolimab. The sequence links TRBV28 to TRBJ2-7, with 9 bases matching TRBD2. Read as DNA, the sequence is TGTGCCAGCAGTTACAGGGGCGCGGGGGGGATCTACGAGCAGTACTTC. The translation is CASSYRGAGGIYEQYF.